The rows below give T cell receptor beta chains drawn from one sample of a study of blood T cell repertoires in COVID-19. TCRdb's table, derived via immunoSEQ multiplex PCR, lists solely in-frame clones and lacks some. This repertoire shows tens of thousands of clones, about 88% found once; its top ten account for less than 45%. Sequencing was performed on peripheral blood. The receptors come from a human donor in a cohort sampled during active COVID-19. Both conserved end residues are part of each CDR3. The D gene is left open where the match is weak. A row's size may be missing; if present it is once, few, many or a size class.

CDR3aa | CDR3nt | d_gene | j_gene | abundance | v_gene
CASSLELSGSLPSYEQYF | TGTGCCAGCAGCTTGGAACTTAGCGGGAGTCTACCCTCCTACGAGCAGTACTTC | TRBD2 | TRBJ2-7 | once | TRBV7-2
CASSPGIRETQYF | TGTGCCAGCTCACCCGGGATTCGAGAGACCCAGTACTTC | - | TRBJ2-5 | - | TRBV18
CASSLEQGREQYF | TGTGCCAGCAGCTTGGAACAGGGGAGAGAGCAGTACTTC | TRBD1 | TRBJ2-7 | - | TRBV5-5
CASSHRSGNQETQYF | TGTGCCAGCAGTCACCGTAGCGGGAACCAAGAGACCCAGTACTTC | TRBD2 | TRBJ2-5 | - | TRBV6-2/TRBV6-3
CASSLGSPRKEEKLFF | TGTGCCAGCAGCTTAGGGAGCCCCCGCAAAGAAGAAAAACTGTTTTTT | - | TRBJ1-4 | - | TRBV5-4
CASSPPTGTGNTIYF | TGTGCCAGTAGTCCCCCGACAGGGACTGGAAACACCATATATTTT | TRBD1 | TRBJ1-3 | - | TRBV19
CSASRQDTNEQYF | TGCAGTGCTAGTCGACAGGACACCAACGAGCAGTACTTC | - | TRBJ2-7 | - | TRBV20-1
CASSLYGGGFEAFF | TGTGCCAGCAGCTTGTACGGCGGGGGGTTTGAAGCTTTCTTT | - | TRBJ1-1 | many | TRBV5-8
CASSYSETGAEHF | TGTGCCAGCAGTTACTCGGAGACAGGTGCCGAGCATTTT | - | TRBJ1-5 | - | TRBV6-2/TRBV6-3
CASSFPGNSGANVLTF | TGTGCCAGCAGTTTTCCAGGAAACTCTGGGGCCAACGTCCTGACTTTC | - | TRBJ2-6 | - | TRBV6-2/TRBV6-3
CASSLRESTGELFF | TGTGCCAGCAGCTTACGGGAGAGCACCGGGGAGCTGTTTTTT | - | TRBJ2-2 | few | TRBV11-3
CAWSYGVSAGELFF | TGTGCCTGGAGTTACGGGGTCTCAGCCGGGGAGCTGTTTTTT | - | TRBJ2-2 | few | TRBV30
CASSMRDRQSNQPQHF | TGTGCCAGTAGTATGCGCGACCGACAGAGCAATCAGCCCCAGCATTTT | - | TRBJ1-5 | once | TRBV19
CASSVGPGSTDTQYF | TGTGCCAGCAGCGTAGGACCGGGTAGCACAGATACGCAGTATTTT | - | TRBJ2-3 | - | TRBV9
CASSLGLWAGNTGELFF | TGTGCCAGTAGCCTGGGCCTGTGGGCGGGCAACACCGGGGAGCTGTTTTTT | - | TRBJ2-2 | - | TRBV19
CASSQYWTGSYEQYF | TGCGCCAGCAGCCAATATTGGACAGGATCCTACGAGCAGTACTTC | TRBD1 | TRBJ2-7 | once | TRBV4-3
CATEDRAIGANVLTF | TGTGCCACCGAGGACAGGGCGATCGGGGCCAACGTCCTGACTTTC | TRBD1 | TRBJ2-6 | - | TRBV19
CASSPVGAGLETQYF | TGTGCCAGCAGCCCGGTGGGGGCTGGTTTGGAGACCCAGTACTTC | - | TRBJ2-5 | - | TRBV6-2/TRBV6-3
CSVPQTGTSILRETQYF | TGCAGCGTTCCGCAGACCGGGACTAGCATTCTAAGGGAGACCCAGTACTTC | TRBD2 | TRBJ2-5 | - | TRBV29-1
CASSRTGVRTQYF | TGTGCCAGCAGTAGGACAGGGGTCCGCACCCAGTACTTC | TRBD1 | TRBJ2-5 | - | TRBV3-1/TRBV3-2
CASTDRGSGNTIYF | TGTGCCAGCACGGACAGGGGATCCGGAAACACCATATATTTT | TRBD1 | TRBJ1-3 | - | TRBV19
CASSQDPRGVTDTQYF | TGTGCCAGCAGCCAAGATCCTCGAGGAGTGACAGATACGCAGTATTTT | - | TRBJ2-3 | - | TRBV14
CASSLDSYNEQFF | TGCGCCAGCAGCTTGGACAGTTACAATGAGCAGTTCTTC | - | TRBJ2-1 | - | TRBV5-1
CASSQTSGKADTQYF | TGTGCCAGCAGCCAAACTAGCGGGAAAGCAGATACGCAGTATTTT | TRBD2 | TRBJ2-3 | - | TRBV6-2/TRBV6-3
CATSTGGNGYTF | TGTGCCACCTCGACCGGGGGGAATGGCTACACCTTC | - | TRBJ1-2 | once | TRBV6-5
CASSQVGTDRGYTF | TGTGCCAGCAGCCAGGTCGGGACTGATCGGGGCTACACCTTC | - | TRBJ1-2 | once | TRBV3-1/TRBV3-2
CASSPGTGGTYEQYF | TGTGCCAGCAGCCCCGGGACAGGGGGCACCTACGAGCAGTACTTC | TRBD1 | TRBJ2-7 | - | TRBV7-3
CASSLRDRGLEQYF | TGTGCCAGCAGCCTCCGGGACAGGGGGCTCGAGCAGTACTTC | TRBD1 | TRBJ2-7 | - | TRBV3-1/TRBV3-2
CASAGLGYGYTF | TGTGCCAGCGCAGGGTTGGGCTATGGCTACACCTTC | - | TRBJ1-2 | few | TRBV2
CAWSVGITGQVLSPLHF | TGTGCCTGGAGTGTAGGGATTACGGGACAGGTACTTTCACCCCTCCACTTT | TRBD1 | TRBJ1-6 | - | TRBV30
CASSQHTTAGEQYF | TGCGCCAGCAGCCAGCATACCACAGCAGGGGAGCAGTACTTC | - | TRBJ2-7 | - | TRBV4-1
CASSLTGIGYNEQFF | TGTGCCAGCAGCTTAACAGGGATTGGGTACAATGAGCAGTTCTTC | - | TRBJ2-1 | - | TRBV11-3
CASSYLELGEKLFF | TGTGCCAGCAGTTATTTGGAGCTGGGTGAAAAACTGTTTTTT | - | TRBJ1-4 | - | TRBV6-6
CASYSGVAGRGGIQYF | TGTGCCAGTTACTCCGGGGTAGCGGGCCGTGGAGGCATTCAGTACTTC | TRBD2 | TRBJ2-4 | - | TRBV19
CASSFGTGDEKLFF | TGTGCCAGCAGTTTCGGGACAGGGGATGAAAAACTGTTTTTT | TRBD1 | TRBJ1-4 | few | TRBV27
CASSLAGTGEEKLFF | TGTGCCAGCAGCTTAGCAGGGACAGGGGAGGAAAAACTGTTTTTT | TRBD1 | TRBJ1-4 | - | TRBV11-2
CAISAGGETQYF | TGTGCCATCAGTGCAGGGGGGGAGACCCAGTACTTC | - | TRBJ2-5 | - | TRBV10-3
CASSVAGTGEQYF | TGTGCCAGCAGCGTAGCCGGGACAGGGGAGCAGTATTTT | TRBD1 | TRBJ2-3 | - | TRBV9
CASSSSTGGAEAFF | TGTGCCAGCAGCAGTTCGACAGGGGGCGCGGAAGCTTTCTTT | TRBD1 | TRBJ1-1 | - | TRBV6-5
CASSQGLAGTDTQYF | TGTGCCAGCAGCCAAGGACTAGCCGGCACAGATACGCAGTATTTT | TRBD2 | TRBJ2-3 | - | TRBV3-1/TRBV3-2
CASSGGLDTDTQYF | TGTGCCAGCAGTGGGGGACTAGACACAGATACGCAGTATTTT | TRBD2 | TRBJ2-3 | once | TRBV2
CASSLPRLKDYEQYF | TGTGCCAGCAGCTTACCGAGACTTAAAGACTACGAGCAGTACTTC | - | TRBJ2-7 | - | TRBV11-2
CAWSVYTAIQAGQGPYEQYF | TGTGCCTGGAGTGTATATACAGCGATCCAGGCGGGACAGGGTCCCTACGAGCAGTACTTC | TRBD1 | TRBJ2-7 | - | TRBV30
CASSFGTSGGANGELFF | TGTGCCAGCAGCTTCGGGACTAGCGGGGGGGCCAACGGGGAGCTGTTTTTT | TRBD2 | TRBJ2-2 | once | TRBV5-6
CASSPSPGLAGGKTDTQYF | TGTGCCAGCAGCCCCTCACCGGGACTAGCGGGGGGAAAGACAGATACGCAGTATTTT | TRBD2 | TRBJ2-3 | - | TRBV3-1/TRBV3-2
CAWSGIGAGAYEQYF | TGTGCCTGGAGTGGAATAGGGGCAGGAGCTTACGAGCAGTACTTC | - | TRBJ2-7 | - | TRBV30
CASSVSTGHTGELFF | TGTGCCAGCAGCGTATCAACAGGGCACACCGGGGAGCTGTTTTTT | - | TRBJ2-2 | - | TRBV9
CASTAGGVNTQYF | TGCGCCAGCACGGCGGGGGGGGTAAATACGCAGTATTTT | TRBD2 | TRBJ2-3 | - | TRBV10-1